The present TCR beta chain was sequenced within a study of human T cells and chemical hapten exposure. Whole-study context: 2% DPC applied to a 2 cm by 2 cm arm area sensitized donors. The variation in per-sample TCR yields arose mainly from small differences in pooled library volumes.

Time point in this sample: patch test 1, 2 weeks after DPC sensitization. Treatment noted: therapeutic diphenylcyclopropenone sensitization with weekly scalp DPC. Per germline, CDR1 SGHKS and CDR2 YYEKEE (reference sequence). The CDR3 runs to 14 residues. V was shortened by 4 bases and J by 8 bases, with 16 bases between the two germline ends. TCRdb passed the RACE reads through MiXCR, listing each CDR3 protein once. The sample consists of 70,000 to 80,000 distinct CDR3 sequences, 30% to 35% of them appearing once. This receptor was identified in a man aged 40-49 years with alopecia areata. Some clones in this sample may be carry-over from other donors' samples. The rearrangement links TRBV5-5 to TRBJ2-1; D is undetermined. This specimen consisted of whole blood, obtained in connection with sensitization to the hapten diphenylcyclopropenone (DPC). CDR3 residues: CASSHPGPRDEQFF. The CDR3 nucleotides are TGTGCCAGCAGCCACCCCGGCCCAAGGGATGAGCAGTTCTTC.